This TCR beta chain was sequenced during a study of cytomegalovirus exposure and HLA in healthy donors. Notes on the study in general: One variant, a missense change in DCLRE1C, was linked in a later analysis to TCR beta V- and J-gene trimming.

With regard to this clone: No antigen is known for it.

At the time of sampling, donors were nominally healthy, though unrecorded immune exposures were likely. PCR employed 60 Vbeta and 13 Jbeta primers. Original analysis: Among the unique TCR beta chains that a later analysis counted, some 73 million in all, about 12 million were shared. TCRdb's table, derived via immunoSEQ multiplex PCR, lists solely in-frame clones and lacks some. V, J and clone size were drawn from that table, and D and trimming were deduced from the DNA. This table lists roughly 150,000 clones. This CDR3 comprises 16 residues. Germline lookup yields CDR1 SGHAT and CDR2 FQDESV (reference sequence). The V segment lost 5 bases and the J segment 1 base; nucleotides outside the gene matches: 7.

The material sequenced was PBMCs. The chain employs TRBV11-1 and TRBJ2-7; 11 bases map to TRBD1. This TCR was sampled from a woman in her fifties or sixties in good health and CMV-seronegative. CDR3 nucleotides: TGTGCCAGCAGCGACAGAGGGACAGGGGGATCCTACGAGCAGTACTTC. Its translation is CASSDRGTGGSYEQYF. The full variable domain, completed using reference TRBV11-1 and TRBJ2-7, is EAEVAQSPRYKITEKSQAVAFWCDPISGHATLYWYRQILGQGPELLVQFQDESVVDDSQLPKDRFSAERLKGVDSTLKIQPAELGDSAMYLCASSDRGTGGSYEQYFGPGTRLTVT.